A selection of T cell receptor beta chains follows, all from one sample in a study of radiation and T cells in renal cell carcinoma. This table comes from immunoSEQ multiplex PCR, and its TCRdb copy is limited to in-frame clones, with some not included. Of about 76,000 clones listed, 80% to 90% are singletons. Sequencing used blood, obtained from a patient whose treatment included radiotherapy and nephrectomy. These receptors all stem from a woman aged 70-85 years with renal cell carcinoma. Both conserved end residues are part of each CDR3. The D gene is left open where the match is weak. For some rows the clone size is stated as once, few or many, or as a class when expanded; others skip it.

>.|TRBV7-2|.|TRBJ2-7
TGTGCCAGCAGCTTAGCGCTAAGGGGCTACGAGCAGTACTTC
CASSLALRGYEQYF
>.|TRBV19|.|TRBJ1-2
TGTGCCAGTAGTATGGGGGCGACTAACTATGGCTACACCTTC
CASSMGATNYGYTF
>TRBD1|TRBV4-3|.|TRBJ1-1
TGCGCCAGCAGCCAACGCGTGGGACAGGGGAACACTGAAGCTTTCTTT
CASSQRVGQGNTEAFF
>TRBD1|TRBV7-2|.|TRBJ1-2
TGTGCCAGCAGCTTAGGGACAGGGGGCTTAGGCTATGGCTACACCTTC
CASSLGTGGLGYGYTF
>TRBD1|TRBV6-4|.|TRBJ2-3
TGTGCCAGCAGTGAAGGGACAGGGGGCACAGATACGCAGTATTTT
CASSEGTGGTDTQYF
>TRBD1|TRBV5-1|.|TRBJ1-1
TGCGCCAGCAGCACGGGACAGGGGGCTAAGAACACTGAAGCTTTCTTT
CASSTGQGAKNTEAFF
>.|TRBV5-6|once|TRBJ1-6
TGTGCCAGCAGCCCGGGGAGGGCAAATTCACCCCTCCACTTT
CASSPGRANSPLHF
>.|TRBV27|.|TRBJ1-2
TGTGCCAGCAGGGGGGTAGGATACGGCTACACCTTC
CASRGVGYGYTF
>.|TRBV5-6|.|TRBJ1-2
TGTGCCAGCAGCACTGATGCTGGCTACACCTTC
CASSTDAGYTF
>.|TRBV11-3|.|TRBJ1-1
TGTGCCAGCAGCTTCGACAGTAGAGTTGAAGCTTTCTTT
CASSFDSRVEAFF
>.|TRBV7-2|.|TRBJ1-2
TGTGCCAGCAGCTTAGTGGACATCCGGACTGGCTACACCTTC
CASSLVDIRTGYTF
>.|TRBV10-3|.|TRBJ2-5
TGTGCCATCAGTGAGTTCCAACAAGAGACCCAGTACTTC
CAISEFQQETQYF
>TRBD2|TRBV29-1|.|TRBJ2-3
TGCAGCGTTGGGACTAGCGGGGGGAGCACAGATACGCAGTATTTT
CSVGTSGGSTDTQYF
>TRBD2|TRBV7-8|.|TRBJ2-7
TGTGCCAGCAGCTTAAACCCTAGCGGATCCTACGAGCAGTACTTC
CASSLNPSGSYEQYF
>.|TRBV5-1|few|TRBJ1-3
TGCGCCAGCAGCCATCCCCAGAATTCTGGAAACACCATATATTTT
CASSHPQNSGNTIYF
>.|TRBV7-2|.|TRBJ1-2
TGTGCCAGCAGCTTAGGACATGCTAACTATGGCTACACCTTC
CASSLGHANYGYTF
>TRBD1|TRBV19|.|TRBJ1-5
TGTGCCAGTAGCAACAGGGGGCGCAGCAATCAGCCCCAGCATTTT
CASSNRGRSNQPQHF
>.|TRBV7-8|.|TRBJ2-5
TGTGCCAGCAGCCATCGGGACTCTCCGAAGACCCAGTACTTC
CASSHRDSPKTQYF
>TRBD2|TRBV5-1|.|TRBJ2-5
TGCGCCAGCAGCTTCACCGGGACTACCAAAGAGACCCAGTACTTC
CASSFTGTTKETQYF
>.|TRBV6-1|.|TRBJ1-6
TGTGCCAGCAGTGACGTCTTTGGAGGTAATTCACCCCTCCACTTT
CASSDVFGGNSPLHF
>.|TRBV7-8|few|TRBJ1-1
TGTGCCAGCAGCTTAGAGGCAGGCTGGAACACTGAAGCTTTCTTT
CASSLEAGWNTEAFF
>.|TRBV23-1|.|TRBJ1-2
TGCGCCAGCAGGGGATATGGCTACACCTTC
CASRGYGYTF
>.|TRBV5-4|.|TRBJ1-5
TGTGCCAGCAGCTCACAGCCCCGTCAGCCCCAGCATTTT
CASSSQPRQPQHF
>TRBD2|TRBV7-8|.|TRBJ2-5
TGTGCCAGCAGCTTAGCACAGCGGGGGGCACAAGAGACCCAGTACTTC
CASSLAQRGAQETQYF
>.|TRBV6-5|.|TRBJ1-1
TGTGCCAGCAGTTACTCGGGGGGGTCGAACACTGAAGCTTTCTTT
CASSYSGGSNTEAFF
>.|TRBV7-9|.|TRBJ1-2
TGTGCCACCCACTTTTCCGGGACACACTATGGCTACACCTTC
CATHFSGTHYGYTF
>TRBD1|TRBV10-3|.|TRBJ1-4
TGTGCCATCAGTGTGACAGGGCGGAATGAAAAACTGTTTTTT
CAISVTGRNEKLFF
>TRBD1|TRBV5-4|.|TRBJ1-1
TGTGCCAGCAGCAGACAGGGGAACACTGAAGCTTTCTTT
CASSRQGNTEAFF
>TRBD2|TRBV5-6|.|TRBJ2-1
TGTGCCAGCAGATTGACTAGCGGGGGGGCCAATGAGCAGTTCTTC
CASRLTSGGANEQFF
>TRBD1|TRBV19|.|TRBJ1-1
TGTGCCAGTTACGAGGGGGCCTTGAACACTGAAGCTTTCTTT
CASYEGALNTEAFF
>.|TRBV7-9|.|TRBJ2-7
TGTGCCAGCAGCCCCCGCTCGGGACACCAACCGTACGAGCAGTACTTC
CASSPRSGHQPYEQYF
>.|TRBV30|.|TRBJ1-5
TGTGCCTGGAAGGGGCAGAGCAATCAGCCCCAGCATTTT
CAWKGQSNQPQHF
>.|TRBV19|once|TRBJ1-1
TGTGCCAGTAGTACAAGGTCCAGTCATGAAGCTTTCTTT
CASSTRSSHEAFF
>.|TRBV7-2|once|TRBJ2-1
TGTGCCAGCAGCTTAGCAAGGGGGTATGAGCAGTTCTTC
CASSLARGYEQFF
>.|TRBV5-1|.|TRBJ1-2
TGCGCCAGCAGCAGCGACAGTTCCGGCTATGGCTACACCTTC
CASSSDSSGYGYTF
>TRBD1|TRBV29-1|.|TRBJ2-7
TGCAGCGTTGGTGACAGGGAAAAGTACTTC
CSVGDREKYF
>.|TRBV7-2|.|TRBJ2-7
TGTGCCAGCAGCTTAGTAGGGGGGGCAGGGCTCGCAACTGAGCAGTACTTC
CASSLVGGAGLATEQYF
>.|TRBV4-1|.|TRBJ2-5
TGCGCCAGCAGCCAAGACCCCTCCCAAGAGACCCAGTACTTC
CASSQDPSQETQYF
>.|TRBV30|.|TRBJ1-2
TGTGCCTGCCCCCTCCGGACACTTGGCTACACCTTC
CACPLRTLGYTF
>TRBD1|TRBV30|.|TRBJ1-1
TGTGCCTGGAGGGGGGGACAGAGGAACACTGAAGCTTTCTTT
CAWRGGQRNTEAFF
>.|TRBV5-1|once|TRBJ2-7
TGCGCCAGCAGCCGGGACGGTCAATACGAGCAGTACTTC
CASSRDGQYEQYF
>TRBD1|TRBV19|.|TRBJ2-7
TGTGCCAGTAGTATAGATTTACAGGGGGCCTACGAGCAGTACTTC
CASSIDLQGAYEQYF
>TRBD2|TRBV7-9|.|TRBJ2-3
TGTGCCAGCAGCCGCGGACTAGCGGGTTCCTCAGATACGCAGTATTTT
CASSRGLAGSSDTQYF
>.|TRBV12-5|.|TRBJ2-2
TGTGCTAGTGGTTTGGGGCAGGGAACGAACACCGGGGAGCTGTTTTTT
CASGLGQGTNTGELFF
>.|TRBV7-2|once|TRBJ2-5
TGTGCCAGCAGCTTACTCGGCCGGAACTCCGAGACCCAGTACTTC
CASSLLGRNSETQYF
>TRBD1|TRBV5-1|.|TRBJ1-1
TGCGCCAGCAGCACCACAGGGGGACAGGGGCCGGCGGCATATGAAGCTTTCTTT
CASSTTGGQGPAAYEAFF
>.|TRBV14|once|TRBJ2-5
TGTGCCAGCGGACAGTGGCAAGAGACCCAGTACTTC
CASGQWQETQYF
>.|TRBV2|.|TRBJ1-2
TGTGCCAGCGGAGGGACCCTAAGGGCTGGTGGCTACACCTTC
CASGGTLRAGGYTF
>TRBD1|TRBV5-4|.|TRBJ1-5
TGTGCCAGCAGCCGACAGGGATCTAATCAGCCCCAGCATTTT
CASSRQGSNQPQHF
>TRBD1|TRBV23-1|.|TRBJ1-2
TGCGCCAGCAGTCAATCGGGACAGGGGGCCCTCTATGGCTACACCTTC
CASSQSGQGALYGYTF
>.|TRBV7-8|.|TRBJ2-7
TGTGCCAGCAGCTCTCAATACGAGCAGTACTTC
CASSSQYEQYF
>.|TRBV4-1|.|TRBJ1-5
TGCGCCAGCAGCCAGGATAATCAGCCCCAGCATTTT
CASSQDNQPQHF
>.|TRBV23-1|.|TRBJ1-2
TGCGCCAGCAGTCACGGCGGCCGAACCTATGGCTACACCTTC
CASSHGGRTYGYTF
>.|TRBV7-2|.|TRBJ2-2
TGTGCCAGCAGCCCGCGGGGAGGGGGCACCGGGGAGCTGTTTTTT
CASSPRGGGTGELFF
>TRBD2|TRBV30|once|TRBJ2-1
TGTGCCTGGAGTGTACGTACTAGCGGGGGGTTGAGGTATGAGCAGTTCTTC
CAWSVRTSGGLRYEQFF
>TRBD1|TRBV2|.|TRBJ2-1
TGTGCCAGCAGTAAAGACAGGGACAATGAGCAGTTCTTC
CASSKDRDNEQFF
>.|TRBV5-1|.|TRBJ1-1
TGCGCCAGCAGCTTGTTAGGCTCGGTGAACACTGAAGCTTTCTTT
CASSLLGSVNTEAFF
>TRBD1|TRBV2|.|TRBJ2-7
TGTGCCAGCAAACCGGGACAGCTCCCGTACGAGCAGTACTTC
CASKPGQLPYEQYF
>.|TRBV7-6|.|TRBJ2-2
TGTGCCAGCAGCTTGCTTTCCGGGGGTTCCGGGGAGCTGTTTTTT
CASSLLSGGSGELFF